The sample holds a few counts of the clone carrying this TCR beta chain. Its antigen remains unidentified. The CDR3 totals 12 residues. With 0 bases removed from V and 8 bases from J, the gap between germline ends came to 8 bases. CDR1 is SGDLS and CDR2 is YYNGEE in the germline V gene. The record originates from a study of T-cell memory formation after mild COVID-19. Points from the study as a whole: Pre-infection memory harbored some responding clones, suggesting cross-reactive memory joined. A second wave of clones peaked on day 37, and their SARS-CoV-2 specificity went unconfirmed.

In TCRdb, the 5' RACE reads were re-called with MiXCR into one record per CDR3 protein. The profile shows a few hundred thousand distinct CDR3 sequences, approximately 14% of them singletons. The J gene is TRBJ1-2, the V gene TRBV9; unclear D gene. This clonotype originated in a man between 18 and 29 years old who had mild COVID-19 (a few samples of this study predate the infection). Cell type and time point are not known. Sequences were obtained from PBMCs or a T cell subset sorted from them (not recorded which). This CDR3 reads CASSVATMGYTF. The CDR3 bases are TGTGCCAGCAGCGTAGCTACGATGGGCTACACCTTC.